Following are 19 T cell receptor beta chains from one sample sequenced in a study of preoperative IRX-2 immunotherapy in early breast cancer. Treatment given: preoperative locoregional IRX-2 cytokine immunotherapy. Method: immunoSEQ multiplex PCR; TCRdb's copy keeps in-frame clones and lacks some. The table lists under 25,000 clones, 70% to 90% of them singletons, with roughly 1.2% in the top ten. Specimen: lymph node tissue, collected after IRX-2 immunotherapy. The receptors here all came from a human donor with breast cancer.

The chain carries TRBV7-7 and TRBJ2-3, with D possibly TRBD1 on 6 matching bases. V was shortened by 5 bases and J by 0 bases, with 12 bases between the two germline ends. CDR1 is SSHAT, CDR2 FNYEAQ, per germline (reference sequence). This CDR3 contains 15 residues. Here the CDR3 reads CASSPGQGSTDTQYF. The DNA for the CDR3 is TGTGCCAGCAGCCCCGGTCAGGGGAGCACAGATACGCAGTATTTT.

The CDR3 DNA sequence: TGTGCCAGCTCACCCGGGACAGCGAACTATGGCTACACCTTC. Residues: CASSPGTANYGYTF. The gene calls are TRBV18 and TRBJ1-2, with 7 positions matching TRBD1. V lost 3 bases and J lost 2; bases outside the gene matches: 3. The germline V gene encodes CDR1 KGHSH and CDR2 LQKENI. This CDR3 has 14 amino acids.

The rearrangement joins TRBV18 to TRBJ2-5; TRBD2 might be the D (5 bases). Trimming pared 2 bases from V and 2 bases from J, leaving 12 bases between. Germline V gene data show CDR1 as KGHSH and CDR2 as LQKENI. The CDR3 is 15 residues long. The CDR3 sequence: CASSPTTGSQETQYF. In DNA, the CDR3 is TGTGCCAGCTCACCAACGACGGGGTCGCAAGAGACCCAGTACTTC.

The chain joins TRBV6-8 to TRBJ2-4; TRBD1 matches 9 bases. The CDR3 runs 12 residues. Germline V gene lookup returns CDR1 MNHGY and CDR2 SAAAGT. As DNA, the CDR3 is TGTGCAAGCGTCGGACAGGGGAACATTCAGTACTTC. It specifies CASVGQGNIQYF.

This clone came up a few times. The chain couples TRBV18 to TRBJ1-4; unclear D gene. Trimming removed 3 bases from V and 0 bases from J, with 8 bases in between. Germline V gene sequence: CDR1 KGHSH, CDR2 LQKENI. CDR3 length equals 15 residues. The CDR3 reads CASSPNSATNEKLFF. The DNA for the CDR3 is TGTGCCAGCTCACCGAACAGTGCAACTAATGAAAAACTGTTTTTT.

The chain links TRBV11-3 to TRBJ1-6, with D possibly matching TRBD1 (5 bases). V gave up 4 bases and J gave up 10 bases, with 14 bases separating them. The CDR3 runs 14 residues. Per germline, CDR1 SGHNT and CDR2 YENEEA. The CDR3 nucleotides read TGTGCCAGCAGCTCCATCACAGGAGGATCACCCCTCCACTTT. Its protein is CASSSITGGSPLHF.

V is TRBV6-7 and J is TRBJ2-4, with 11 nucleotides matching TRBD2. TRBV6-7 is annotated as an ORF whose role is uncertain. Trimming removed 1 base from V and 3 bases from J; junction bases left unmatched: 2. The CDR3 loop spans 16 amino acids. CDR3 nucleotides: TGTGCCAGCAGTTACTTACTAGCGGGGGACAAAAACATTCAGTACTTC. It encodes CASSYLLAGDKNIQYF.

V and J are TRBV5-1 and TRBJ1-3; D unclear. The ends were cut back, 0 bases at V and 4 bases at J, with 8 bases in the middle. The CDR3 extends over 14 amino acids. Germline V lookup: CDR1 SGHRS, CDR2 YFSETQ. The CDR3 here is CASSLAGYGNTIYF. The CDR3 DNA sequence: TGCGCCAGCAGCTTGGCGGGGTACGGAAACACCATATATTTT.

The chain has TRBV5-1 and TRBJ1-3, with 8 bases aligning to TRBD1. J lost 1 base, V lost 4 bases, and 1 base had no gene match. CDR3 size: 14 residues. From germline, CDR1 is SGHRS and CDR2 YFSETQ. CDR3 region: CASSGTGSGNTIYF. The CDR3 coding sequence is TGCGCCAGCAGCGGGACAGGTTCTGGAAACACCATATATTTT. Full variable domain (missing parts from reference TRBV5-1 and TRBJ1-3): KAGVTQTPRYLIKTRGQQVTLSCSPISGHRSVSWYQQTPGQGLQFLFEYFSETQRNKGNFPGRFSGRQFSNSRSEMNVSTLELGDSALYLCASSGTGSGNTIYFGEGSWLTVV.

The CDR3 sequence: CASSRLAYQETQYF. In nucleotides, the CDR3 is TGTGCCAGCAGCCGACTAGCGTACCAAGAGACCCAGTACTTC. The V gene is TRBV14, the J gene TRBJ2-5; TRBD2 agrees at 8 bases. Germline V gene sequence: CDR1 SGHDN, CDR2 FVKESK. The CDR3 covers 14 residues. V shed 4 bases and J 0 bases; nucleotides not matched to a gene: 1.

The chain links TRBV11-3 to TRBJ2-2; TRBD2 matches 8 bases. Germline CDR1 SGHNT, CDR2 YENEEA. V shed 5 bases, J shed 4 bases, and the junction held 12 bases outside the gene matches. The length of the CDR3 is 17 residues. Here the CDR3 reads CASSPPRGLGPTGELFF. Here the CDR3 DNA reads TGTGCCAGCAGCCCCCCTCGGGGACTAGGTCCCACCGGGGAGCTGTTTTTT.

The rearrangement links TRBV6-1 to TRBJ1-1, with 12 bases lining up with TRBD1. The CDR3 consists of 17 residues. The J segment lost 2 bases and the V segment lost 0 bases, leaving 4 bases of the junction unmatched. Germline loops: CDR1 MNHNS, CDR2 SASEGT. The CDR3 sequence: CASSEAMGQGANTEAFF. The CDR3 DNA is TGTGCCAGCAGTGAAGCGATGGGACAGGGGGCAAACACTGAAGCTTTCTTT.

This chain connects TRBV18 to TRBJ2-1, with 12 positions matching TRBD2. Germline CDR1 KGHSH, CDR2 LQKENI. The CDR3 has 14 amino acids. V lost 6 bases and J lost 8; bases outside the gene matches: 5. The chain's CDR3 is CASSGTSGPDEQFF. The CDR3, as DNA: TGTGCCAGCTCTGGGACTAGCGGGCCTGATGAGCAGTTCTTC.

The genes are TRBV19 and TRBJ1-2; TRBD1 aligns across 11 bases. CDR1 and CDR2 (germline): LNHDA, SQIVND (reference sequence). The CDR3 has 13 residues. The V gene end was trimmed by 9 bases and the J gene end by 8 bases; junction bases not matched to a gene: 8. The CDR3 protein is CASTDRGRRGYTF. CDR3 DNA sequence: TGTGCCAGCACGGACAGGGGGCGCAGAGGCTACACCTTC.

This sequence joins TRBV14 and TRBJ2-1, with 11 bases that match TRBD1. Trimming at V came to 3 bases and at J to 4 bases, leaving 5 bases not matched to a gene. CDR3 size: 16 residues. CDR1 and CDR2 (germline): SGHDN, FVKESK. The CDR3 loop reads CASSQGGQGVYNEQFF. The CDR3 DNA reads as TGTGCCAGCAGCCAGGGGGGACAGGGGGTTTACAATGAGCAGTTCTTC.

The chain couples TRBV19 to TRBJ1-2; 9 nucleotides align to TRBD1. V was clipped by 4 bases and J by 4 bases; unmatched bases: 4. The CDR3 runs 14 residues. Germline CDR1 reads LNHDA; CDR2 reads SQIVND (reference sequence). Written as DNA, the CDR3 is TGTGCCAGTAGTAACAGGGGGCAGTTCTATGGCTACACCTTC. It is translated as CASSNRGQFYGYTF.

V usage is TRBV5-1 and J usage is TRBJ2-3; TRBD2 agrees at 7 bases. This CDR3 is 14 amino acids long. Trimming took 4 bases from V and 1 from J; bases not matched to a gene: 3. The germline CDR1 and CDR2 sequences are SGHRS and YFSETQ. CDR3: CASSPLAGTDTQYF. CDR3 coding DNA: TGCGCCAGCAGCCCCCTAGCGGGCACAGATACGCAGTATTTT.

The V call is TRBV4-1, the J call TRBJ2-5, with 12 bases that match TRBD2. Germline lookup yields CDR1 MGHRA and CDR2 YSYEKL. The CDR3 is 17 residues long. The J segment lost 3 bases and the V segment lost 0 bases, leaving 5 bases of the junction unmatched. Here the CDR3 reads CASSQDFRTSGEETQYF. The CDR3 DNA follows: TGCGCCAGCAGCCAAGATTTCAGGACTAGCGGGGAAGAGACCCAGTACTTC.

The chain recombines TRBV25-1 with TRBJ2-7, with 11 bases identical to TRBD2. J was trimmed by 3 bases and V by 2 bases; bases with no gene match: 0. The germline V gene has CDR1 MGHDK and CDR2 SYGVNS. The CDR3 has 14 residues. The CDR3 reads CASSEGTSGYEQYF. The CDR3 coding sequence is TGTGCCAGCAGTGAAGGGACTAGCGGCTACGAGCAGTACTTC.